This TCR beta chain was profiled in a study of blood T cell repertoires in COVID-19. Study overall: The United States, Italy and Spain provided the acute and convalescent COVID-19 samples. In each case, the material was cDNA or gDNA derived from T cells, B-cell-depleted T cells, or PBMCs.

Per the authors' pipeline: Amplification from reference gene primers served as the basis for estimated nucleated cell counts. The assay was immunoSEQ multiplex PCR, and TCRdb's table has in-frame clones only and misses some. V and J calls and clone size come straight from that table; D and trimming were deduced from the DNA. The sample holds about 160,000 clones, roughly 73% seen once. The V gene end was trimmed by 0 bases and the J gene end by 5 bases; junction bases not matched to a gene: 6. The CDR3 sequence is 16 residues long. The V gene's germline CDR1 is SGDLS and CDR2 YYNGEE. J is TRBJ2-7 and V is TRBV9; 12 positions match TRBD1. The specimen sequenced was peripheral blood. This clonotype originated in an older man with acute or convalescent COVID-19. CDR3 protein: CASSVVGTGGRNEQYF. CDR3 nucleotide sequence: TGTGCCAGCAGCGTAGTGGGGACAGGGGGCAGGAACGAGCAGTACTTC. Using reference TRBV9 and TRBJ2-7 for the parts outside the CDR3, the full variable domain is DSGVTQTPKHLITATGQRVTLRCSPRSGDLSVYWYQQSLDQGLQFLIQYYNGEERAKGNILERFSAQQFPDLHSELNLSSLELGDSALYFCASSVVGTGGRNEQYFGPGTRLTVT.